Listed here are 23 T cell receptor beta chains from one sample, sequenced in a study of blood T cell repertoires in COVID-19. The assay was immunoSEQ multiplex PCR, and TCRdb's table has in-frame clones only and misses some. Here the sample spans about 52,000 clones, 82% being singletons. Sequenced input: peripheral blood. All receptors come from a man older than 75 with COVID-19, enrolled during active disease.

The V and J genes are TRBV6-5 and TRBJ1-2, with 7 bases fitting TRBD1. The CDR3 loop spans 13 amino acids. Germline assignment: CDR1 MNHEY and CDR2 SVGAGI. Germline trimming cut 0 bases from V and 10 bases from J; bases unmatched to any gene: 5. DNA of the CDR3: TGTGCCAGCAGTTACTCGGGACAGCGGGTCTACACCTTC. This gives the protein CASSYSGQRVYTF.

The V gene is TRBV27, the J gene TRBJ1-6, with D unclear. Germline-derived CDR1 and CDR2 are MNHEY and SMNVEV (reference sequence). The CDR3 is made up of 13 amino acids. The germline V and J ends were trimmed by 9 bases and 5 bases, with 11 bases remaining between them. CDR3 loop: CASRRSDNSPLHF. The CDR3 bases are TGTGCCAGTAGGAGGAGCGATAATTCACCCCTCCACTTT.

This sequence joins TRBV9 and TRBJ1-6, with 8 positions matching TRBD1. This CDR3 contains 12 residues. Germline V CDR1 and CDR2: SGDLS, YYNGEE. Germline trimming cut 3 bases from V and 12 bases from J; bases unmatched to any gene: 2. CDR3 bases: TGTGCCAGCAGCGAAGACAGGGGACCCCTCCACTTT. The encoded protein is CASSEDRGPLHF.

The J gene is TRBJ2-2, the V gene TRBV7-3, with D uncertain. CDR1 and CDR2 (germline): SGHTA, FQGTGA. This CDR3 comprises 13 residues. Trimming took 2 bases from V and 3 from J, leaving 4 bases between them. CDR3 sequence: CASSLRDTGELFF. The DNA of the CDR3 is TGTGCCAGCAGCTTACGAGACACCGGGGAGCTGTTTTTT.

A single count supports this clone. This CDR3 is CASSEVPPGGGQETQYF. CDR3 in DNA: TGTGCCAGCAGTGAAGTCCCGCCAGGGGGAGGCCAAGAGACCCAGTACTTC. The chain links TRBV6-1 to TRBJ2-5, with D possibly TRBD1 on 7 matching bases. The length of the CDR3 is 17 residues. CDR1 is MNHNS and CDR2 is SASEGT in the germline V gene. The V end lost 1 base, the J end lost 1 base, and 16 bases lay between the germline ends.

V is TRBV6-2 or TRBV6-3 and J is TRBJ2-7; TRBD2 agrees at 9 bases. The CDR3 has 15 residues. The junction had 6 bases not matched to a gene; V was cut back by 6 bases and J by 0 bases. The germline CDR1 and CDR2 sequences are MNHEY and SVGEGT. The CDR3 loop reads CASSRSGGSSYEQYV. In DNA form, the CDR3 reads TGTGCCAGCAGCCGCAGCGGGGGGAGCTCCTACGAGCAGTACGTC.

This chain uses TRBV28 with TRBJ2-3; 9 bases align to TRBD1. The J segment lost 6 bases and the V segment lost 5 bases, leaving 15 bases of the junction unmatched. In germline, CDR1 is MDHEN, CDR2 SYDVKM. This CDR3 is built from 17 residues. This CDR3 reads CASSTWGQGTHGDTQYF. DNA for the CDR3: TGTGCCAGCAGTACATGGGGACAGGGAACTCATGGGGATACGCAGTATTTT.

The V gene is TRBV5-1, the J gene TRBJ2-5, with 9 bases lining up with TRBD2. Germline-derived CDR1 and CDR2 are SGHRS and YFSETQ. The J segment lost 5 bases and the V segment lost 2 bases, leaving 10 bases of the junction unmatched. The length of the CDR3 is 16 residues. As DNA, the CDR3 is TGCGCCAGCAGCTTTGGACTAGCGACACGTCAGGAGACCCAGTACTTC. Translation: CASSFGLATRQETQYF.

The genes are TRBV7-6 and TRBJ1-1; D not certain. V was trimmed by 5 bases and J by 4 bases, leaving 17 bases between them. The CDR3 extends over 15 amino acids. The V gene's germline CDR1 is SGHVS and CDR2 FNYEAQ. The CDR3 region has the DNA TGTGCCAGCAGCCCAAATGGGCCCGCGGGCACTGAAGCTTTCTTT. The encoded protein is CASSPNGPAGTEAFF.

This rearrangement joins TRBV2 to TRBJ2-5, with D possibly TRBD2 on 5 matching bases. Germline lookup yields CDR1 SNHLY and CDR2 FYNNEI. V lost 3 bases and J lost 4, with 15 bases in between. The CDR3 loop spans 15 amino acids. As DNA, the CDR3 is TGTGCCAGCAGTGATAGGACCCCCGGAGGAGAGACCCAGTACTTC. Its translation: CASSDRTPGGETQYF.

V and J are TRBV11-2 and TRBJ2-3; 8 nucleotides line up with TRBD1. The CDR3 sequence is 16 residues long. The germline gives CDR1 SGHAT, CDR2 FQNNGV. After removal of 5 bases from V and 0 bases from J, the junction contained 7 bases not matched to a gene. CDR3 residues: CASSIVRGRSTDTQYF. The CDR3 nucleotides read TGTGCCAGCAGCATCGTCAGGGGGCGTAGCACAGATACGCAGTATTTT.

J is TRBJ1-3 and V is TRBV29-1; 12 bases are shared with TRBD1. The CDR3 has 17 amino acids. CDR1 SQVTM and CDR2 ANQGSEA come from the germline V gene. J lost 1 base, V lost 2 bases, and 6 bases had no gene match. Written as DNA, the CDR3 is TGCAGCGTTGAAATCGGGACAGGGGGCGCTTCTGGAAACACCATATATTTT. It encodes CSVEIGTGGASGNTIYF.

The chain uses TRBV7-9 and TRBJ1-1, with a possible D match to TRBD1 (5 bases). Trimming shortened V by 6 bases and J by 3 bases, and 14 bases separated the two germline ends. This CDR3 has 14 amino acids. Germline CDR1 SEHNR, CDR2 FQNEAQ (reference sequence). The CDR3 DNA reads TGTGCCAGCAGGGAGGGACCTTATGACACTGAAGCTTTCTTT. As protein: CASREGPYDTEAFF.

The CDR3 bases are TGTGCCACCAGTGATGAAAACAGGGGTTCCGAGCAGTACTTC. This sequence encodes CATSDENRGSEQYF. The chain is built from TRBV24-1 and TRBJ2-7, with 7 bases aligning to TRBD1. V shed 3 bases and J 6 bases; nucleotides not matched to a gene: 7. The germline V gene has CDR1 KGHDR and CDR2 SFDVKD. The CDR3 contains 14 residues.

This chain links TRBV6-5 with TRBJ1-3; D is possibly TRBD1 (5 bases). The germline CDR1 and CDR2 sequences are MNHEY and SVGAGI. V lost 2 bases, J lost 2 bases, and 7 bases lay in between. The CDR3 has 14 amino acids. In DNA, the CDR3 is TGTGCCAGCAGTTACAAGGGGCCTGGAAACACCATATATTTT. Its protein is CASSYKGPGNTIYF.

The chain couples TRBV6-5 to TRBJ2-1, with D hard to call. V was clipped by 4 bases and J by 0 bases, with 7 bases between them. CDR3 size: 14 residues. Germline CDR1 MNHEY, CDR2 SVGAGI. The CDR3 bases are TGTGCCAGCAGTTCTCGGAGCTCCTACAATGAGCAGTTCTTC. As protein: CASSSRSSYNEQFF.

V gene TRBV11-2 combines with J gene TRBJ1-5, with TRBD1 matching 7 bases. From germline, CDR1 is SGHAT and CDR2 FQNNGV. V dropped 0 bases and J dropped 4; count of bases not matched to a gene: 3. There are 15 residues in the CDR3. Here the CDR3 reads CASSLEGGPNQPQHF. Written as DNA, the CDR3 is TGTGCCAGCAGCTTAGAAGGGGGCCCGAATCAGCCCCAGCATTTT.

V is TRBV5-1 and J is TRBJ1-1; D remains unclear. Germline-derived CDR1 and CDR2 are SGHRS and YFSETQ. This CDR3 is 17 amino acids long. Trimming took off 0 bases at V and 1 base at J, with 16 bases between the two ends. This CDR3 is CASSLVGAGQSNTEAFF. The CDR3 DNA is TGCGCCAGCAGCTTGGTAGGTGCAGGTCAGTCGAACACTGAAGCTTTCTTT.

The chain couples TRBV2 to TRBJ2-3; 7 positions match TRBD1. Trimming at V came to 1 base and at J to 5 bases, leaving 3 bases not matched to a gene. CDR1 and CDR2 (germline): SNHLY, FYNNEI. The CDR3 consists of 14 residues. The CDR3 here is CASSEDRGLDTQYF. The CDR3 DNA reads TGTGCCAGCAGTGAAGACAGGGGCTTAGATACGCAGTATTTT.

The chain carries TRBV9 and TRBJ1-1; D is unclear. There are 13 residues in the CDR3. Germline CDR1 and CDR2: SGDLS and YYNGEE. V lost 0 bases and J 1 base, leaving 4 bases between the germline ends. The CDR3 coding sequence is TGTGCCAGCAGCGTAGCTTGGAACACTGAAGCTTTCTTT. As protein: CASSVAWNTEAFF.

The chain links TRBV5-4 to TRBJ2-3; 8 nucleotides line up with TRBD1. J was trimmed by 3 bases and V by 3 bases; bases with no gene match: 9. The CDR3 loop spans 16 amino acids. Germline loops: CDR1 SGHNT, CDR2 YYREEE (reference sequence). The CDR3 nucleotides are TGTGCCAGCAGCTCCTCCGGACAGGGCGAGACAGATACGCAGTATTTT. Translated, it gives CASSSSGQGETDTQYF.

The rearrangement links TRBV28 to TRBJ1-3; the D gene is possibly TRBD1 (6 bases). There are 15 residues in the CDR3. Between the trimmed V and J ends, which lost 8 bases and 0 bases, there was a span of 14 bases. In germline, CDR1 is MDHEN, CDR2 SYDVKM. The CDR3 here is CASANQGNSGNTIYF. DNA of the CDR3: TGTGCCAGCGCTAATCAGGGGAACTCTGGAAACACCATATATTTT.

The chain combines TRBV27 with TRBJ1-1; D gene unclear. Per germline, CDR1 MNHEY and CDR2 SMNVEV (reference sequence). CDR3 length: 14 residues. V lost 0 bases, J lost 3 bases, and 8 bases lay in between. This CDR3 reads CASSLSGRDTEAFF. CDR3 nucleotide sequence: TGTGCCAGCAGTTTATCGGGGAGGGACACTGAAGCTTTCTTT.